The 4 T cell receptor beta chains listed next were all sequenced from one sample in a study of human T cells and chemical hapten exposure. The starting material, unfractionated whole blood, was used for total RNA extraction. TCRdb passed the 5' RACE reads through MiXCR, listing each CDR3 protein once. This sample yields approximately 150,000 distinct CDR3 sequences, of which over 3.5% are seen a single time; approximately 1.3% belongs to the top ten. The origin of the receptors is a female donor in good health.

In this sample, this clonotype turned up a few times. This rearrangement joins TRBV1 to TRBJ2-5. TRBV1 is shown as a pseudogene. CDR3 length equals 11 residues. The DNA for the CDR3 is TGCACCAGCAGACGAGAAGAGACCCAGTACTTC. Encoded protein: CTSRREETQYF.

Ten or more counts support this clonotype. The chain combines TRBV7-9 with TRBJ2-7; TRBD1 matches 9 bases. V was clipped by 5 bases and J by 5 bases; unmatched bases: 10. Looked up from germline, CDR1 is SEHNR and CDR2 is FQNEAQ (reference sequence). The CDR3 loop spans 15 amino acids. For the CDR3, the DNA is TGTGCCAGCAGCGCCCCGTGGGACAGGGTGGACGAGCAGTACTTC. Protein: CASSAPWDRVDEQYF.

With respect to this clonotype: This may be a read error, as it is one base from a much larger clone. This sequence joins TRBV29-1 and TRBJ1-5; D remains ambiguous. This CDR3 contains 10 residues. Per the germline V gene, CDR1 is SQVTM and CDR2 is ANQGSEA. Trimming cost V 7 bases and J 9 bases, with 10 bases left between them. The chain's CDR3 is CSGGERPQHF. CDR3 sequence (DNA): TGCAGCGGTGGAGAGAGGCCCCAGCATTTT.

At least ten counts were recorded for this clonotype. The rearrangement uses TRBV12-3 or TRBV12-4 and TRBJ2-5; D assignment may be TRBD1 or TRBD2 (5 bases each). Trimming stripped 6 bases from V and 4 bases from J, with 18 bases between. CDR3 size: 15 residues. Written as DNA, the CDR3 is TGTGCCAGCAGGTCGGGCAGGGCGACTACAGAGACCCAGTACTTC. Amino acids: CASRSGRATTETQYF.